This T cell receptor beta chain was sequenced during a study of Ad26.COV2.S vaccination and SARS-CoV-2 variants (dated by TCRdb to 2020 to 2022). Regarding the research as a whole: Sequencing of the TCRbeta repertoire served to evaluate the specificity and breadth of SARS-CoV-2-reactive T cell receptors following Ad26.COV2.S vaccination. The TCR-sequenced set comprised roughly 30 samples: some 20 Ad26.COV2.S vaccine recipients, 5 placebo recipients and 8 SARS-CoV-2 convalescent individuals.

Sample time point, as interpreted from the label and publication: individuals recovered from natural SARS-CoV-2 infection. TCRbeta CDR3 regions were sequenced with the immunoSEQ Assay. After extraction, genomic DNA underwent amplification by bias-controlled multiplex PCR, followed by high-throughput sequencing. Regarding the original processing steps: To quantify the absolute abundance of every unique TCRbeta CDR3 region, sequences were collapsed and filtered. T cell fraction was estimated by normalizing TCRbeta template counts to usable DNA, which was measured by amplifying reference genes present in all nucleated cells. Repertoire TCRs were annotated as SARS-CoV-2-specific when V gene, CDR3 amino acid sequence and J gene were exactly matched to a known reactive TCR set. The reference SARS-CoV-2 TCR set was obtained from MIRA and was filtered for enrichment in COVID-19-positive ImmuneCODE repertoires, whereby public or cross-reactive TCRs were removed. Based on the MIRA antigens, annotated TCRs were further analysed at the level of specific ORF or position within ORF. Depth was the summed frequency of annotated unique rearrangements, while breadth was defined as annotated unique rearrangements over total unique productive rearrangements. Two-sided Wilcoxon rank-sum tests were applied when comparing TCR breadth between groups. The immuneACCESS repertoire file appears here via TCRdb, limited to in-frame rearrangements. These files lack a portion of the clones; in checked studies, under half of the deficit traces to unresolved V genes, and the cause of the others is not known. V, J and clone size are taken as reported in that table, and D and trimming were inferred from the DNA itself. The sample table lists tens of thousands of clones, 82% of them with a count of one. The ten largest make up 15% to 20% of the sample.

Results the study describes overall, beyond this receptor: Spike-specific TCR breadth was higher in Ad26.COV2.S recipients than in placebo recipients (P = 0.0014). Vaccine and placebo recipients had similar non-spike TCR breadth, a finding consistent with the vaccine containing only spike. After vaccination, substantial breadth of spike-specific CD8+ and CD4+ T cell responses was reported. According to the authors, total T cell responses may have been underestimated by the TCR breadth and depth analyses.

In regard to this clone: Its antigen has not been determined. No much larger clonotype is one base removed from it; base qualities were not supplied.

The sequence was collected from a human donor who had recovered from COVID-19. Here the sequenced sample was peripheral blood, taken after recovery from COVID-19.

The CDR3 reads CASSYQNTGDYGYTF. The sequence in DNA is TGTGCCAGCAGTTACCAAAATACAGGGGACTATGGCTACACCTTC. The chain was built from TRBV6-5 and TRBJ1-2, and 7 junctional nucleotides match TRBD1. For this chain, trimming is 2 bases at the V end and 3 bases at the J end, and the number of junction bases without a gene match is 6. Spanning cysteine to phenylalanine, the CDR3 consists of 15 amino acids. Just CDR3 DNA is preserved here, 45 bases in frame from base 1. As encoded in the germline V gene, CDR1 is MNHEY while CDR2 is SVGAGI.